The rows below give T cell receptor beta chains drawn from one sample of a study of Ad26.COV2.S vaccination and SARS-CoV-2 variants. Sequencing was performed with immunoSEQ multiplex PCR; in TCRdb, only in-frame clones are kept and a portion is missing. This sample has 300,000 to 350,000 clones, with around 83% found just once. The sample here was peripheral blood, taken in a trial of Ad26.COV2.S vaccine versus placebo. These receptors all come from a person between 18 and 65 years old who received the Ad26.COV2.S COVID-19 vaccine or a placebo. The CDR3 runs from the conserved cysteine through the conserved F or W. The D gene is left open where the match is weak. Clone size, where shown, is once, few, many, or a class for clones that have expanded.

v_call,d_call,j_call,clone_size,cdr3_aa,cdr3_nt
TRBV30,TRBD1,TRBJ1-2,-,CAWSLGTGEFVYGYTF,TGTGCCTGGAGTTTGGGTACAGGGGAATTTGTCTATGGCTACACCTTC
TRBV21-1,-,TRBJ1-4,-,CASSPGGPQNEKLFF,TGTGCCAGCAGCCCCGGAGGACCTCAGAATGAAAAACTGTTTTTT
TRBV4-1,TRBD1,TRBJ1-2,-,CASSDNVGTDHNYGYTF,TGCGCCAGCAGCGACAATGTTGGGACAGACCATAACTATGGCTACACCTTC
TRBV7-2,-,TRBJ2-3,-,CASSFQGREDTQYF,TGTGCCAGCAGCTTCCAAGGGAGAGAAGATACGCAGTATTTT
TRBV7-2,TRBD2,TRBJ2-3,-,CASSSRLAGGPDTQYF,TGTGCCAGCAGCTCGCGACTAGCGGGGGGCCCAGATACGCAGTATTTT
TRBV6-1,TRBD1,TRBJ2-7,-,CASSEAPLTGVLSYEQYF,TGTGCCAGCAGTGAAGCCCCCCTCACAGGGGTTCTCTCCTACGAGCAGTACTTC
TRBV30,-,TRBJ1-4,-,CAFRTTKTNEKLFF,TGTGCCTTTCGAACTACTAAAACTAATGAAAAACTGTTTTTT
TRBV19,-,TRBJ1-1,-,CASSLRGVNTEAFF,TGTGCCAGTAGCCTTCGTGGCGTGAACACTGAAGCTTTCTTT
TRBV2,TRBD2,TRBJ2-7,-,CASRQGLAGAPVQYF,TGTGCCAGCAGGCAAGGGCTAGCGGGGGCACCGGTGCAGTACTTC
TRBV7-2,TRBD1,TRBJ1-1,-,CASSLDAGGNTEAFF,TGTGCCAGCAGCTTAGATGCAGGGGGGAACACTGAAGCTTTCTTT
TRBV7-2,TRBD1,TRBJ2-5,-,CASSLGDRVETQYF,TGTGCCAGCAGCTTAGGAGACAGGGTAGAGACCCAGTACTTC
TRBV6-1,TRBD1,TRBJ2-7,few,CASSELPGQGPGEQYF,TGTGCCAGCAGTGAACTGCCGGGACAGGGACCTGGGGAGCAGTACTTC
TRBV6-2/TRBV6-3,TRBD1,TRBJ1-6,-,CASSRGPVSSPLHF,TGTGCCAGCAGTAGGGGGCCGGTGAGTTCACCCCTCCACTTT
TRBV6-6,TRBD1,TRBJ1-2,-,CASSHGTGKRGAYGYTF,TGTGCCAGCAGTCACGGGACAGGGAAGCGGGGGGCCTATGGCTACACCTTC
TRBV6-5,TRBD2,TRBJ2-3,few,CASSAGGVSDTQYF,TGTGCCAGCTCAGCGGGGGGGGTCTCAGATACGCAGTATTTT
TRBV6-5,TRBD1,TRBJ2-7,-,CASTIDRVNYEQYF,TGTGCCAGCACAATCGACAGGGTAAACTACGAGCAGTACTTC
TRBV28,-,TRBJ2-7,-,CASSLQGRYNYEQYF,TGTGCCAGCAGTTTACAGGGGCGCTATAACTACGAGCAGTACTTC
TRBV9,-,TRBJ2-5,-,CASSPHGPRGPKETQYF,TGTGCCAGCAGCCCCCACGGGCCACGGGGCCCAAAAGAGACCCAGTACTTC
TRBV2,-,TRBJ2-3,-,CASQRGTTDTQYF,TGTGCCAGCCAAAGGGGGACCACAGATACGCAGTATTTT
TRBV27,-,TRBJ1-1,-,CASSLSPGQGLNTEAFF,TGTGCCAGCAGTTTATCGCCCGGGCAGGGGCTCAACACTGAAGCTTTCTTT
TRBV27,-,TRBJ2-1,-,CASSLRPGISYNEQFF,TGTGCCAGCAGTCTTCGCCCCGGAATCTCCTACAATGAGCAGTTCTTC
TRBV4-3,-,TRBJ1-2,-,CASSQESSSRNYGYTF,TGCGCCAGCAGCCAAGAAAGTTCAAGCCGAAACTATGGCTACACCTTC
TRBV25-1,-,TRBJ1-1,many,CASSGGARDFTEAFF,TGTGCCAGCAGTGGAGGGGCCAGAGATTTCACTGAAGCTTTCTTT
TRBV3-1/TRBV3-2,TRBD2,TRBJ2-2,-,CASSQTSGAGELFF,TGTGCCAGCAGCCAGACTAGCGGGGCCGGGGAGCTGTTTTTT
TRBV4-2,TRBD1,TRBJ1-5,-,CASSQDEVGRGAQPQHF,TGTGCCAGCAGCCAAGATGAAGTCGGCAGGGGGGCTCAGCCCCAGCATTTT
TRBV11-3,-,TRBJ2-3,-,CASSLTSSTDTQYF,TGTGCCAGCAGCTTAACTTCTAGCACAGATACGCAGTATTTT
TRBV3-1/TRBV3-2,TRBD2,TRBJ2-6,few,CASSQERSGGLSGANVLTF,TGTGCCAGCAGCCAAGAACGGAGCGGGGGTCTCTCTGGGGCCAACGTCCTGACTTTC
TRBV5-1,-,TRBJ2-2,-,CASSFPGKDTGELFF,TGCGCCAGCAGCTTCCCGGGTAAGGACACCGGGGAGCTGTTTTTT
TRBV5-5,-,TRBJ1-3,-,CASRRGGDVTGNTIYF,TGTGCCAGCAGAAGAGGGGGGGATGTTACTGGAAACACCATATATTTT
TRBV29-1,-,TRBJ1-2,-,CSVERGLGYGYTF,TGCAGCGTTGAACGGGGGCTCGGCTATGGCTACACCTTC
TRBV4-3,-,TRBJ2-3,-,CASSLERLTGSYTDTQYF,TGCGCCAGCAGCCTCGAACGACTAACAGGGAGCTACACAGATACGCAGTATTTT
TRBV7-3,-,TRBJ2-3,-,CASSFAGGGDTQYF,TGTGCCAGCAGCTTTGCAGGGGGAGGAGATACGCAGTATTTT
TRBV7-2,TRBD1,TRBJ1-1,once,CASKSRGLDTEAFF,TGTGCCAGCAAGTCCAGGGGGCTTGACACTGAAGCTTTCTTT
TRBV29-1,-,TRBJ1-2,-,CSVEDFRRPGPWGYTF,TGCAGCGTTGAAGACTTTCGTCGACCCGGGCCATGGGGCTACACCTTC
TRBV10-3,TRBD2,TRBJ2-2,-,CAISLAGGPSLFF,TGTGCCATCAGTTTAGCGGGGGGGCCTTCGCTGTTTTTT
TRBV21-1,-,TRBJ1-2,-,CASSARVGVPYGYTF,TGTGCCAGCAGCGCCCGGGTAGGAGTTCCCTATGGCTACACCTTC
TRBV14,-,TRBJ1-2,-,CASSPWTGNYGYTF,TGTGCCAGCAGCCCCTGGACCGGAAACTATGGCTACACCTTC
TRBV9,TRBD1,TRBJ1-2,-,CASSVKAIPGQVYGYTF,TGTGCCAGCAGCGTTAAGGCGATACCGGGACAGGTCTATGGCTACACCTTC
TRBV5-1,-,TRBJ1-1,-,CASSATLAGNTEAFF,TGCGCCAGCAGCGCGACATTAGCGGGCAACACTGAAGCTTTCTTT
TRBV15,-,TRBJ2-7,-,CATSPGSVEHEQYF,TGTGCCACCAGCCCGGGGTCGGTGGAGCACGAGCAGTACTTC
TRBV27,TRBD1,TRBJ2-3,-,CASTRQGVGTDTQYF,TGTGCCAGCACGCGACAGGGGGTGGGCACAGATACGCAGTATTTT
TRBV20-1,TRBD2,TRBJ2-3,-,CSASAAGGSTDTQYF,TGCAGTGCTAGTGCCGCGGGGGGGAGCACAGATACGCAGTATTTT
TRBV6-2/TRBV6-3,-,TRBJ1-2,-,CASSYSAGRGYTF,TGTGCCAGCAGTTACTCGGCAGGAAGGGGCTACACCTTC
TRBV7-9,-,TRBJ1-2,-,CASSLGGTMTYYGYTF,TGTGCCAGCAGCTTAGGCGGGACTATGACATACTATGGCTACACCTTC
TRBV11-2,-,TRBJ2-7,-,CASSRSGQYEQYF,TGTGCCAGCAGCCGATCGGGGCAGTACGAGCAGTACTTC
TRBV5-1,TRBD2,TRBJ2-2,-,CASSPPGLAGGRYTGELFF,TGCGCCAGCTCCCCTCCCGGGCTAGCGGGGGGCCGGTACACCGGGGAGCTGTTTTTT
TRBV4-3,TRBD2,TRBJ2-1,-,CASSHDFSGGAKWNEQFF,TGCGCCAGCAGCCATGATTTTAGCGGGGGGGCCAAGTGGAATGAGCAGTTCTTC
TRBV3-1/TRBV3-2,-,TRBJ2-7,-,CASSPWTARSSYEQYF,TGTGCCAGCAGCCCGTGGACTGCTAGGAGCTCCTACGAGCAGTACTTC
TRBV4-3,-,TRBJ2-7,-,CASSQDVGSYEQYF,TGCGCCAGCAGCCAAGATGTCGGCTCCTACGAGCAGTACTTC
TRBV5-4,-,TRBJ2-5,-,CASSLGYFQGSGQETQYF,TGTGCCAGCAGCTTGGGCTATTTCCAGGGGAGCGGCCAAGAGACCCAGTACTTC
TRBV6-1,-,TRBJ2-1,-,CASSEAWSRQFF,TGTGCCAGCAGTGAAGCGTGGTCCCGGCAATTCTTC
TRBV7-2,-,TRBJ2-7,few,CASSSSPGWEQYF,TGTGCCAGCAGCTCCTCCCCAGGTTGGGAGCAGTACTTC
TRBV24-1,-,TRBJ2-6,-,CATSDSRDTGANVLTF,TGTGCCACCAGTGATTCGAGGGATACCGGGGCCAACGTCCTGACTTTC
TRBV7-3,-,TRBJ2-2,-,CASSPGRPTGELFF,TGTGCCAGCAGCCCCGGCCGGCCCACCGGGGAGCTGTTTTTT
TRBV18,TRBD1,TRBJ1-5,-,CASSDRQGYQPQHF,TGTGCCAGCTCGGACCGACAGGGATATCAGCCCCAGCATTTT
TRBV3-1/TRBV3-2,-,TRBJ2-5,-,CASSQDPFRKTQYF,TGTGCCAGCAGCCAAGACCCCTTTAGAAAGACCCAGTACTTC
TRBV6-5,TRBD2,TRBJ2-1,-,CASSHGRAEQFF,TGTGCCAGCAGCCACGGGAGGGCTGAGCAGTTCTTC